The 28 T cell receptor beta chains in this list originate from one sample, sequenced in a study of Ad26.COV2.S vaccination and SARS-CoV-2 variants. Treatment defined: around 19 received Ad26.COV2.S at low or high dose, single or two shots; about 5 received placebo; per-sample allocation not given. Samples came from day 63 after the first vaccine or placebo injection. TCRdb keeps only in-frame clones here, not all; method: immunoSEQ multiplex PCR. The sample holds around 370,000 clones, 85% seen once. The specimen was peripheral blood, collected in a trial of Ad26.COV2.S vaccine versus placebo. These receptors originate from a person between 18 and 65 years old who received the Ad26.COV2.S COVID-19 vaccine or a placebo.

This chain's CDR3 is CASSVGGQGGKNGYGYTF. The CDR3 bases are TGTGCCAGCAGTGTTGGAGGACAGGGCGGGAAAAACGGCTATGGCTACACCTTC. The gene calls are TRBV25-1 and TRBJ1-2; 8 bases are shared with TRBD1. Germline V lookup: CDR1 MGHDK, CDR2 SYGVNS. Trimming cost V 4 bases and J 4 bases; bases outside gene matches: 17. The CDR3 consists of 18 residues.

The chain combines TRBV15 with TRBJ2-1, with D perhaps TRBD2 (5 bases). The CDR3 loop spans 12 amino acids. Looked up from germline, CDR1 is LNHNV and CDR2 is YYDKDF (reference sequence). Between the trimmed V and J ends, which lost 4 bases and 10 bases, there was a span of 11 bases. The CDR3 loop reads CATSISVYEQFF. CDR3 bases: TGTGCCACCAGCATTAGCGTCTACGAGCAGTTCTTC.

The rearrangement links TRBV30 to TRBJ1-5, with D tentatively TRBD1 (5 bases). The germline CDR1 and CDR2 sequences are GTSNPN and SVGIG (reference sequence). V lost 3 bases and J lost 4, with 10 bases in between. This CDR3 spans 13 amino acids. This chain's CDR3 is CAWSRQTNQPQHF. The CDR3 coding sequence is TGTGCCTGGAGCCGACAGACGAATCAGCCCCAGCATTTT.

This chain connects TRBV7-8 to TRBJ2-7; the D call may be TRBD1 or TRBD2 (6 bases each). Trimming cost V 3 bases and J 7 bases, with 10 bases left between them. Germline V gives CDR1 SGHVS, CDR2 FQNEAQ. The CDR3 consists of 12 residues. Here the CDR3 DNA reads TGTGCCAGCAGCTTTCGGGGGCTTGAGCAGTACTTC. Translation: CASSFRGLEQYF. Complete variable domain (other parts from reference TRBV7-8 and TRBJ2-7): GAGVSQSPRYKVAKRGQDVALRCDPISGHVSLFWYQQALGQGPEFLTYFQNEAQLDKSGLPSDRFFAERPEGSVSTLKIQRTQQEDSAVYLCASSFRGLEQYFGPGTRLTVT.

This sequence joins TRBV19 and TRBJ1-5; D call uncertain. V gave up 3 bases and J gave up 4 bases, with 7 bases separating them. The CDR3 contains 13 residues. Per the germline V gene, CDR1 is LNHDA and CDR2 is SQIVND (reference sequence). The CDR3 coding sequence is TGTGCCAGTAGTATGGCAGATAATCAGCCCCAGCATTTT. Protein product: CASSMADNQPQHF.

The chain joins TRBV3-1 (or the pseudogene TRBV3-2) to TRBJ1-1; maybe TRBD1 (5 bases). The V and J ends lost 2 bases and 6 bases respectively, with 13 bases between them. Germline V gene data show CDR1 as LGHDT and CDR2 as YNNKEL (reference sequence). This CDR3 comprises 14 residues. CDR3 amino acids: CASSQWEGRPEAFF. DNA of the CDR3: TGTGCCAGCAGCCAATGGGAGGGGAGGCCTGAAGCTTTCTTT.

The chain joins TRBV30 to TRBJ2-7; the D call may be TRBD1 or TRBD2 (6 bases each). The CDR3 loop spans 12 amino acids. The germline V gene has CDR1 GTSNPN and CDR2 SVGIG (reference sequence). V was clipped by 4 bases and J by 6 bases, with 13 bases between them. CDR3 loop: CAWTRGAGEQYF. CDR3 in DNA: TGTGCCTGGACGAGGGGGGCGGGCGAGCAGTACTTC.

The rearrangement links TRBV6-4 to TRBJ2-1; D might be TRBD2 (6 bases). Germline V gene sequence: CDR1 MRHNA, CDR2 SNTAGT. The CDR3 is 17 amino acids. Between the trimmed V and J ends, which lost 3 bases and 6 bases, there was a span of 21 bases. The CDR3: CASSEFRRLAWCNEQFF. The CDR3 DNA reads as TGTGCCAGCAGTGAATTTAGGAGGCTAGCGTGGTGCAATGAGCAGTTCTTC.

The chain has TRBV5-4 and TRBJ2-1; D is unresolved. From germline, CDR1 is SGHNT and CDR2 YYREEE (reference sequence). V was pared by 0 bases and J by 9 bases, with 16 bases between. The CDR3 covers 15 residues. The CDR3: CASSLGGLGNGEQFF. CDR3 bases: TGTGCCAGCAGCTTGGGTGGATTGGGGAATGGTGAGCAGTTCTTC.

Note on this clone: The identical CDR3 is also encoded by other nucleotide sequences in the sample. J is TRBJ2-2 and V is TRBV9; D might be TRBD1 (6 bases). The CDR3 is 15 amino acids. Germline lookup yields CDR1 SGDLS and CDR2 YYNGEE. V lost 2 bases and J 0 bases, leaving 8 bases between the germline ends. The CDR3 DNA reads TGTGCCAGCAGCGTTGCAGGGGCGAACACCGGGGAGCTGTTTTTT. Amino acids: CASSVAGANTGELFF.

V is TRBV28 and J is TRBJ2-1; a possible D gene is TRBD2 (6 bases). Trimming took 3 bases from V and 1 from J, leaving 16 bases between them. The CDR3 extends over 17 amino acids. From germline, CDR1 is MDHEN and CDR2 SYDVKM. As DNA, the CDR3 is TGTGCCAGCAGTTTGTCGCGGATAGCGGCATCCTACAATGAGCAGTTCTTC. Protein: CASSLSRIAASYNEQFF.

CDR3 DNA: TGTGCCAGCAGGGCCCAGGGGAGTGAGCCCCAGCATTTT. Translation gives CASRAQGSEPQHF. The chain joins TRBV2 to TRBJ1-5; perhaps TRBD1 as D (6 bases). V was pared by 6 bases and J by 8 bases, with 14 bases between. CDR1 SNHLY and CDR2 FYNNEI come from the germline V gene. This CDR3 region has 13 residues.

The count of this clone is one. The chain combines TRBV19 with TRBJ1-2; D not resolved. Germline CDR1 LNHDA, CDR2 SQIVND (reference sequence). The V and J ends lost 6 bases and 1 base respectively, with 9 bases between them. This CDR3 has 13 residues. CDR3: CASSQDYNYGYTF. CDR3 in DNA: TGTGCCAGTAGCCAGGACTATAACTATGGCTACACCTTC.

The chain couples TRBV7-9 to TRBJ1-6; D might be TRBD1 (5 bases). The V end lost 4 bases, the J end lost 9 bases, and 22 bases lay between the germline ends. The CDR3 consists of 17 residues. Germline V gene data show CDR1 as SEHNR and CDR2 as FQNEAQ (reference sequence). The CDR3 sequence is CASSYADVGVFGSPLHF. As DNA, the CDR3 is TGTGCCAGCAGCTATGCCGACGTGGGGGTCTTCGGTTCACCCCTCCACTTT.

This chain connects TRBV28 to TRBJ1-1, with a possible D match to TRBD1 (5 bases). Trimming took off 4 bases at V and 5 bases at J, with 17 bases between the two ends. CDR3 length: 15 residues. Looked up from germline, CDR1 is MDHEN and CDR2 is SYDVKM. CDR3 loop: CASSSIGGARTEAFF. The CDR3 region has the DNA TGTGCCAGCAGTTCGATCGGAGGGGCCCGGACTGAAGCTTTCTTT.

The V and J genes are TRBV10-1 and TRBJ2-4; D perhaps matches TRBD1 (6 bases). CDR1 WNHNN and CDR2 SYGVQD come from the germline V gene (reference sequence). The CDR3 has 13 residues. The CDR3 loop reads CAVCDNRENIQYF. CDR3 nucleotides: TGCGCGGTATGTGATAACAGGGAAAACATTCAGTACTTC.

The CDR3, as DNA: TGTGCCTGGAGTGTGAGCGGGGGCAGAAGCACAGATACGCAGTATTTT. Its translation is CAWSVSGGRSTDTQYF. The chain links TRBV30 to TRBJ2-3; TRBD2 aligns across 8 bases. The CDR3 spans 16 residues. Trimming cost V 0 bases and J 0 bases; bases outside gene matches: 5. In germline, CDR1 is GTSNPN, CDR2 SVGIG (reference sequence).

The chain couples TRBV2 to TRBJ2-7; 7 nucleotides line up with TRBD1. The trim removed 6 bases at V and 6 bases at J, leaving 5 bases unmatched. The CDR3 spans 12 residues. Per the germline V gene, CDR1 is SNHLY and CDR2 is FYNNEI. CDR3 protein: CASSATGVEQYF. CDR3 DNA sequence: TGTGCCAGCAGCGCTACAGGGGTCGAGCAGTACTTC.

V and J are TRBV30 and TRBJ2-6; D is possibly TRBD1 or TRBD2 (5 bases each). The CDR3 extends over 16 amino acids. The V end was cut by 3 bases, the J end by 0 bases, with 12 bases between. CDR1 is GTSNPN, CDR2 SVGIG, per germline (reference sequence). The CDR3 DNA sequence: TGTGCCTGGAGGGCTGTAGGGACCTCTGGGGCCAACGTCCTGACTTTC. The encoded protein is CAWRAVGTSGANVLTF. The variable domain in full, completed from reference TRBV30 and TRBJ2-6, reads SQTIHQWPATLVQPVGSPLSLECTVEGTSNPNLYWYRQAAGRGLQLLFYSVGIGQISSEVPQNLSASRPQDRQFILSSKKLLLSDSGFYLCAWRAVGTSGANVLTFGAGSRLTVL.

The V call is TRBV2, the J call TRBJ1-5; D is undetermined. CDR1 is SNHLY and CDR2 is FYNNEI in the germline V gene. CDR3 length equals 14 residues. V was clipped by 5 bases and J by 7 bases, with 15 bases between them. CDR3 sequence: CASSTTGRGQPQHF. CDR3 bases: TGTGCCAGCAGTACGACCGGACGTGGGCAGCCCCAGCATTTT.

The chain joins TRBV6-2 or TRBV6-3 to TRBJ1-1, with a tentative D call TRBD1 (5 bases). The ends were cut back, 0 bases at V and 0 bases at J, with 11 bases in the middle. Germline CDR1 MNHEY, CDR2 SVGEGT. The CDR3 is 16 amino acids. The chain's CDR3 is CASSYSLGGVNTEAFF. The CDR3 region has the DNA TGTGCCAGCAGTTACTCGCTTGGGGGGGTGAACACTGAAGCTTTCTTT.

The rearrangement uses TRBV6-5 and TRBJ1-2; 7 bases fit TRBD1. V lost 0 bases and J lost 8; bases outside the gene matches: 12. The CDR3 is 16 residues long. Per germline, CDR1 MNHEY and CDR2 SVGAGI. The CDR3 DNA reads TGTGCCAGCAGTTACTCCCTCTTGACAGGGCGAAGAGGCTACACCTTC. As protein: CASSYSLLTGRRGYTF.

The chain couples TRBV19 to TRBJ1-5, with 7 positions matching TRBD1. The CDR3 runs 16 residues. Germline-derived CDR1 and CDR2 are LNHDA and SQIVND (reference sequence). V shed 6 bases and J 2 bases; nucleotides not matched to a gene: 10. This CDR3 reads CASSRRQGQGNQPQHF. The CDR3 DNA is TGTGCCAGTAGCCGTCGACAGGGCCAGGGCAATCAGCCCCAGCATTTT.

This clone was counted between two and nine times. The chain carries TRBV15 and TRBJ2-7; unclear D gene. V was shortened by 8 bases and J by 3 bases, with 17 bases between the two germline ends. The CDR3 length is 14 residues. CDR1 is LNHNV and CDR2 is YYDKDF in the germline V gene (reference sequence). CDR3 coding DNA: TGTGCCACCGCCCCGAGCCCCAGTATCTACGAGCAGTACTTC. Encoded protein: CATAPSPSIYEQYF. Drawing the rest from reference TRBV15 and TRBJ2-7, the complete variable domain is DAMVIQNPRYQVTQFGKPVTLSCSQTLNHNVMYWYQQKSSQAPKLLFHYYDKDFNNEADTPDNFQSRRPNTSFCFLDIRSPGLGDTAMYLCATAPSPSIYEQYFGPGTRLTVT.

The chain recombines TRBV11-2 with TRBJ2-3, with a weak D call TRBD1 (5 bases). Germline V gives CDR1 SGHAT, CDR2 FQNNGV. The CDR3 runs 16 residues. The V gene lost 1 base and the J gene lost 3 bases, with 14 bases spanning the gap. CDR3 amino acids: CASSLGRGQGTDTQYF. The CDR3 nucleotides read TGTGCCAGCAGCTTAGGAAGGGGCCAAGGGACAGATACGCAGTATTTT.

The gene calls are TRBV5-4 and TRBJ2-1, with 9 nucleotides matching TRBD1. The CDR3 consists of 15 residues. The J segment lost 4 bases and the V segment lost 4 bases, leaving 6 bases of the junction unmatched. Germline V gene lookup returns CDR1 SGHNT and CDR2 YYREEE (reference sequence). The CDR3 loop is CASSRSGQGYNEQFF. The CDR3 DNA sequence: TGTGCCAGCAGCCGATCGGGACAGGGATACAATGAGCAGTTCTTC.

The gene calls are TRBV28 and TRBJ2-7, with TRBD1 matching over 7 bases. The trim removed 4 bases at V and 0 bases at J, leaving 9 bases unmatched. The CDR3 is 16 amino acids. Germline CDR1 reads MDHEN; CDR2 reads SYDVKM. This CDR3 is CASSSPDRESSYEQYF. In DNA form, the CDR3 reads TGTGCCAGCAGTTCACCTGACAGGGAGAGCTCCTACGAGCAGTACTTC.

V gene TRBV9 combines with J gene TRBJ2-2; D is possibly TRBD2 (5 bases). The V end lost 3 bases, the J end lost 3 bases, and 21 bases lay between the germline ends. The V gene's germline CDR1 is SGDLS and CDR2 YYNGEE. The CDR3 totals 18 residues. CDR3 DNA sequence: TGTGCCAGCAGCGCCCATTGGACGGGAATGTGGGACACCGGGGAGCTGTTTTTT. Amino acid sequence: CASSAHWTGMWDTGELFF.